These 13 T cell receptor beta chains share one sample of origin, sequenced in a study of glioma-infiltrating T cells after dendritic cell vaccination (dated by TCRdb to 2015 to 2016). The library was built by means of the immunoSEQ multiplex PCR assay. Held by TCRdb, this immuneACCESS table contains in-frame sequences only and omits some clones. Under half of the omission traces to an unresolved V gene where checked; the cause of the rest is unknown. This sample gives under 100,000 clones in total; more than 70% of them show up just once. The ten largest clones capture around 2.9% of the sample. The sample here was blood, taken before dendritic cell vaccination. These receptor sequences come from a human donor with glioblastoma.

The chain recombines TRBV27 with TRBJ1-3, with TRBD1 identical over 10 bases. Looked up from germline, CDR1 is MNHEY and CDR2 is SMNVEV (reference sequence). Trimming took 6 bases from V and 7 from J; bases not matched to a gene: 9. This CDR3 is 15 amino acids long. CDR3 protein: CASSGRLGQGNTIYF. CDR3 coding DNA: TGTGCCAGCAGCGGCCGCTTGGGACAGGGGAACACCATATATTTT.

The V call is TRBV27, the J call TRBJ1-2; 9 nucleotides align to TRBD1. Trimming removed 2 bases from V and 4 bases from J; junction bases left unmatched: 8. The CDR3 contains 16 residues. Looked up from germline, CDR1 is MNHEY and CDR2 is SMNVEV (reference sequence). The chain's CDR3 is CASSLRTGDTLYGYTF. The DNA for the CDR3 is TGTGCCAGCAGTTTAAGGACAGGGGACACGCTCTATGGCTACACCTTC.

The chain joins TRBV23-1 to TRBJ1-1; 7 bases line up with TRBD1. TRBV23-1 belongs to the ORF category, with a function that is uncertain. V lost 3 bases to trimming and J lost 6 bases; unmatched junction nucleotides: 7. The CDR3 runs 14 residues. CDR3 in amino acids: CASSHLGQTAEAFF. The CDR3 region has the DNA TGCGCCAGCAGTCACCTGGGACAGACGGCTGAAGCTTTCTTT.

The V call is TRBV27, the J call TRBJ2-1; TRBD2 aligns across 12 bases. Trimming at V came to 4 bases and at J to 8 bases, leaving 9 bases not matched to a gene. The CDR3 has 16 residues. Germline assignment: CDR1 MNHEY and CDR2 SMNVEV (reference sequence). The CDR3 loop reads CASSSLLAGGPHEQFF. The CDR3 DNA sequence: TGTGCCAGCAGTTCCCTCCTAGCGGGGGGGCCTCATGAGCAGTTCTTC.

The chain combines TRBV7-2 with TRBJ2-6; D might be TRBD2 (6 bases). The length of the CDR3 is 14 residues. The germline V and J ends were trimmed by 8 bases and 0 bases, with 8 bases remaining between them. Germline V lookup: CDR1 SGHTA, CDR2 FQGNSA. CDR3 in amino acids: CASRRDSGANVLTF. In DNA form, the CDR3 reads TGTGCCAGCCGGCGGGACTCTGGGGCCAACGTCCTGACTTTC.

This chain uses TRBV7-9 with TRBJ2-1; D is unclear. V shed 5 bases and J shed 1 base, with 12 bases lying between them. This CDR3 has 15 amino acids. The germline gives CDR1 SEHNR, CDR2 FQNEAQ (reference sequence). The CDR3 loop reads CASSPRGKSYNEQFF. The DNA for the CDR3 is TGTGCCAGCAGCCCCCGAGGCAAATCCTACAATGAGCAGTTCTTC.

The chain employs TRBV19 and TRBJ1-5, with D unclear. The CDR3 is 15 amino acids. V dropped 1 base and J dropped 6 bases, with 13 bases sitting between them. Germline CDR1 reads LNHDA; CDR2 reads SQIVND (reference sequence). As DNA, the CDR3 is TGTGCCAGTAGTATAGGGAGGGATCGGGGTCAGCCCCAGCATTTT. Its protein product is CASSIGRDRGQPQHF.

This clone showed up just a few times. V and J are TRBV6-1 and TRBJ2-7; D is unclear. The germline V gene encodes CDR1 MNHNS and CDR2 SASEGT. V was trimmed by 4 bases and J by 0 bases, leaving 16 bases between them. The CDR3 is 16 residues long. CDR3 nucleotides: TGTGCCAGCAGTGGGATTGGGCCGCGCCTCTCCTACGAGCAGTACTTC. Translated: CASSGIGPRLSYEQYF.

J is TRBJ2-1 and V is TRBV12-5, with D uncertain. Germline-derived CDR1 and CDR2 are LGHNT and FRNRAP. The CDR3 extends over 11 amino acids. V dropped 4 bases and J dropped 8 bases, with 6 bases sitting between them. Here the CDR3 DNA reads TGTGCTAGTGGTTCCTATTATGAGCAGTTCTTC. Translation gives CASGSYYEQFF.

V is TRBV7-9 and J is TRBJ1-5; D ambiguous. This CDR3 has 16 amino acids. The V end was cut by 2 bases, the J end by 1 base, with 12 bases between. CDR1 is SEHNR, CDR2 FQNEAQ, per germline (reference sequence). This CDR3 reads CASSLNLDYSNQPQHF. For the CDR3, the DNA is TGTGCCAGCAGCTTAAATCTAGATTACAGCAATCAGCCCCAGCATTTT.

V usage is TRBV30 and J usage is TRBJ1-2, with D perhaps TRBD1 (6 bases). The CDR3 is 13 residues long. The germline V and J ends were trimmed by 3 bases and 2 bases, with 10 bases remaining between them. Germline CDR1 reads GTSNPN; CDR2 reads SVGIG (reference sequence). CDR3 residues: CAWSPGANYGYTF. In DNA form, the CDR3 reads TGTGCCTGGAGCCCAGGGGCGAACTATGGCTACACCTTC.

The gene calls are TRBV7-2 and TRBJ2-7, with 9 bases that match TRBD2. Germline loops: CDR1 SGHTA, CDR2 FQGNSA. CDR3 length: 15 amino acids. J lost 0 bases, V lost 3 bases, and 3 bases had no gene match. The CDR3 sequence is CASSFTSGPSYEQYF. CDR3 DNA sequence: TGTGCCAGCAGCTTCACTAGCGGGCCCTCCTACGAGCAGTACTTC.

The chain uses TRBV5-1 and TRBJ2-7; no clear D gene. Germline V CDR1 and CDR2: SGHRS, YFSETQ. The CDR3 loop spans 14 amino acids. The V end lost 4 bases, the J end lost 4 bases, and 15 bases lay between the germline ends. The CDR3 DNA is TGCGCCAGCAGCCGCGGCAGATCGAGTTACGAGCAGTACTTC. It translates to CASSRGRSSYEQYF. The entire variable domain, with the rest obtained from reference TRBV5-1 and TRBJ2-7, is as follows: KAGVTQTPRYLIKTRGQQVTLSCSPISGHRSVSWYQQTPGQGLQFLFEYFSETQRNKGNFPGRFSGRQFSNSRSEMNVSTLELGDSALYLCASSRGRSSYEQYFGPGTRLTVT.